This TCR beta chain comes out of a study of T cells in tumors after PD-1 blockade. Study-wide background: Prior checkpoint blockade, systemic immunosuppressant use, or anti-cancer therapy within 4 weeks excluded patients. Treatment was either pembrolizumab 200 mg every 3 weeks or cemiplimab 350 mg every 2 weeks.

Notes on this clone: Its antigen is not identified.

Template: tumor biopsy or peripheral blood genomic DNA, roughly 616-6,500 ng per sample. TCRdb's table, derived via immunoSEQ multiplex PCR, lists solely in-frame clones and lacks some. The sample has 60,000 to 70,000 clones, around 74% seen once; the top ten hold about 4.8%. This CDR3 is 15 amino acids long. The germline V gene encodes CDR1 KGHSH and CDR2 LQKENI. V was pared by 2 bases and J by 6 bases, with 14 bases between. The study, taken as a whole, reports: Blood contained 35% to 50% of the tumor's TCR clonotypes.

The sample here was PBMCs, taken after anti-PD-1 treatment. The source is a human donor with basal cell carcinoma. The chain recombines TRBV18 with TRBJ2-1; D gene uncertain. The CDR3 coding sequence is TGTGCCAGCTCACCAGTTCAGCTAATATCCAATGAGCAGTTCTTC. This sequence encodes CASSPVQLISNEQFF.